The clone carrying this TCR beta chain occurred once. Its antigen is unknown. Sequenced by immunoSEQ multiplex PCR; TCRdb stores in-frame clones only, minus some. The sample records some 420,000 clones, more than 75% being singletons. These data come from a study of Ad26.COV2.S vaccination and SARS-CoV-2 variants. Findings and limits, study-wide: An underestimation of total T cell responses may have resulted from the TCR breadth and depth analyses.

This CDR3 is 17 amino acids long. J was trimmed by 3 bases and V by 3 bases; bases with no gene match: 11. Germline CDR1 and CDR2: SGHTA and FQGNSA. As for treatment: some 20 received Ad26.COV2.S at low or high dose, single or two shots; 5 received placebo; per-sample allocation not given. Sampling took place 63 days after the first vaccine or placebo injection. An Ad26 vector expressing Wuhan-strain SARS-CoV-2 spike served as the vaccine. The sample consisted of peripheral blood, taken in a trial of Ad26.COV2.S vaccine versus placebo. This sequence was found in a person between 18 and 65 years old who received the Ad26.COV2.S COVID-19 vaccine or a placebo. The chain carries TRBV7-2 and TRBJ2-7; 10 nucleotides agree with TRBD2. The CDR3 sequence is CASSFQPSSGGNYEQYF. The DNA for the CDR3 is TGTGCCAGCAGCTTCCAACCTTCTAGCGGGGGCAACTACGAGCAGTACTTC.